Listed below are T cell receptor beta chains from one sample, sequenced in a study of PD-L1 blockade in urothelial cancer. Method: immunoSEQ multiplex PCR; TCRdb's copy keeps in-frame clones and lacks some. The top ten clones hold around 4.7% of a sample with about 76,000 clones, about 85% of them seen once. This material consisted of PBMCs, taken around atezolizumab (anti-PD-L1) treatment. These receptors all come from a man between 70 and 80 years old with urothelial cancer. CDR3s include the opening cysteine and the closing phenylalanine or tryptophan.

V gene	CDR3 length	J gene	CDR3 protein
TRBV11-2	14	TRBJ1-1	CASSWGHMNTEAFF
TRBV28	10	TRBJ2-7	CASGQYEQYF
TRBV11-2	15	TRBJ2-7	CASSSRGTLSYEQYF
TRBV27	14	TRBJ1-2	CASGPRDRGRGYTF
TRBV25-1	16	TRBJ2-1	CASSGTSGVSYNEQFF
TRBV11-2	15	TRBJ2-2	CASSLGMGPSGELFF
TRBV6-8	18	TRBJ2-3	CARPGTSGNTAPADTQYF
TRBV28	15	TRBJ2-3	CASSEWREGSDTQYF
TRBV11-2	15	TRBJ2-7	CASSYGRGRTYEQYF
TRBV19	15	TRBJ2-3	CASTLQGAPTDTQYF
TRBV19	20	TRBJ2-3	CASRTSGRPRGHNMADTQYF
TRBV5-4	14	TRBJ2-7	CASSLTSGHYEQYF
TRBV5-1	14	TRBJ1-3	CASSDQGSGNTIYF
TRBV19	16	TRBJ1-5	CASSMFGQGASQPQHF
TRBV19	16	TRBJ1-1	CASKLVPGLMNTEAFF
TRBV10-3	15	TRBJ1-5	CAISELQDSNQPQHF
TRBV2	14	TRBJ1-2	CASSVLAVIEGYTF
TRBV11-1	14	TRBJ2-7	CASSLGDRVYEQYF
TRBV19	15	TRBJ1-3	CASSRKNGYENTIYF
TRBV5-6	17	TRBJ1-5	CASSLILDGQVYQPQHF
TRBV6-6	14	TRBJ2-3	CASSYPPREDTQYF
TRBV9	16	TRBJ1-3	CASSPDRKAAGNTIYF
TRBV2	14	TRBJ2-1	CASSEDPGHPEQFF
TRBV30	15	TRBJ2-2	CAWGGLAGNTGELFF
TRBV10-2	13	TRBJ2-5	CASREREVQTQYF
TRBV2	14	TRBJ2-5	CASSDPSGSETQYF
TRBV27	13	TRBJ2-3	CASSLFGLDTQYF
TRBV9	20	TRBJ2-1	CASSPGLAGATFTLRNEQFF
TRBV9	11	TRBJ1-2	CASSDRGGYTF
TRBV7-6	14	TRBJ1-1	CASSLDAGNTEAFF
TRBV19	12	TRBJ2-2	CASEGVAGELFF
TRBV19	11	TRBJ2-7	CASSIGGEQYF
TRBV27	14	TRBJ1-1	CASSRQGRDSEAFF
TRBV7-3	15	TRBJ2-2	CASSSQGLNTGELFF
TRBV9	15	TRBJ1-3	CASSVLQGGGNTIYF
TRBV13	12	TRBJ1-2	CASSSGGYGYTF
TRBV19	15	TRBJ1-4	CASRLIGQGNEKLFF
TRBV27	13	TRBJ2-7	CASSSKPGGEQYF
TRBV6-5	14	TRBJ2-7	CASRPFGGGYEQYF
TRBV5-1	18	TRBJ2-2	CASSPGNLAGGPLGELFF
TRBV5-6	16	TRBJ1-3	CASSSLGTASGNTIYF
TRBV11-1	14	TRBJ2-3	CASSTRQVEDTQYF
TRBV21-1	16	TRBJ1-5	CASSKVMRQSNQPQHF
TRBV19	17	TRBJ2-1	CASTHSDRGRIYNEQFF
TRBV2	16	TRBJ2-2	CASSVTSPGSAGELFF
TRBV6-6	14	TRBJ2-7	CASRGTSGTYEQYF
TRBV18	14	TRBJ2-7	CASSPLDSTYEQYF
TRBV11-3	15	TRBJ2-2	CASSFEGGAGGELFF
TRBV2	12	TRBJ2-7	CASSAGFYEQYF
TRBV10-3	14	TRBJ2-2	CAIRGQGDTGELFF
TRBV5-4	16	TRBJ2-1	CASSLESGRVNNEQFF
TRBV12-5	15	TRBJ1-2	CASDDHRGPFGGYTF
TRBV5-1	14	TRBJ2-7	CASSYQTDLYEQYF
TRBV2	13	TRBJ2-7	CAGRGSTAIEEYF
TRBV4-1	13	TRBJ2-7	CASSQSLSYEQYF
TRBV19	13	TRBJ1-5	CASKDRGNQPQHF